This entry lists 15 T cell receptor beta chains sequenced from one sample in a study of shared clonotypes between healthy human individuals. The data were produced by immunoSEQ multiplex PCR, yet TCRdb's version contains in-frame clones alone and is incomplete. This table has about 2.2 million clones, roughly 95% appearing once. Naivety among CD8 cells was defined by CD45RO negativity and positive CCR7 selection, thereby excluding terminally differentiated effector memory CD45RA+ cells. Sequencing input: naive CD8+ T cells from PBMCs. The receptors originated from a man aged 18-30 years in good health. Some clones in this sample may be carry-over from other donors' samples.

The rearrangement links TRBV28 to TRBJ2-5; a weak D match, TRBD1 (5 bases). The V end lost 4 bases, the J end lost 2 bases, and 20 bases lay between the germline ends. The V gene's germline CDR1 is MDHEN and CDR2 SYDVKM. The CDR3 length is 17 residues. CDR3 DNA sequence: TGTGCCAGCAGTTCCCGACCGACAGCTAACGGGCAAGAGACCCAGTACTTC. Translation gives CASSSRPTANGQETQYF. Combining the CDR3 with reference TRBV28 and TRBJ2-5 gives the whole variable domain DVKVTQSSRYLVKRTGEKVFLECVQDMDHENMFWYRQDPGLGLRLIYFSYDVKMKEKGDIPEGYSVSREKKERFSLILESASTNQTSMYLCASSSRPTANGQETQYFGPGTRLLVL.

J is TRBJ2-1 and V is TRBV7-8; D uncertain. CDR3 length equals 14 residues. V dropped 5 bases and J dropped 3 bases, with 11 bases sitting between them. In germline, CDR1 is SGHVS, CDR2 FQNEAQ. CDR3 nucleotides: TGTGCCAGCAGCCCCTTTAAGGACTACAATGAGCAGTTCTTC. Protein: CASSPFKDYNEQFF.

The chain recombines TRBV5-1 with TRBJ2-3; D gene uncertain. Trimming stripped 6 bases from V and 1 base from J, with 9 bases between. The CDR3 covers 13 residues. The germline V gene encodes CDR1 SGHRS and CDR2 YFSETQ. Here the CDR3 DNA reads TGCGCCAGCACGGAATGGGGCACAGATACGCAGTATTTT. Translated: CASTEWGTDTQYF.

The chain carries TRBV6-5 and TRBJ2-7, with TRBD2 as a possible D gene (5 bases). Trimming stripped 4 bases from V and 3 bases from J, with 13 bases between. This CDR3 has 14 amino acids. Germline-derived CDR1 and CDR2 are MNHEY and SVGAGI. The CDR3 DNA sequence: TGTGCCAGCAGTTTATTGGGAGAGGTCTACGAGCAGTACTTC. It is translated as CASSLLGEVYEQYF.

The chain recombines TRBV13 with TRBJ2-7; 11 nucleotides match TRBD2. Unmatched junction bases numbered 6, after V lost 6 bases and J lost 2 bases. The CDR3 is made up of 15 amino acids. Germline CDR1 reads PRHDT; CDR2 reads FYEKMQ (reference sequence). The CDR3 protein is CASRQTSGSPYEQYF. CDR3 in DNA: TGTGCCAGCAGACAAACTAGCGGGAGTCCCTACGAGCAGTACTTC.

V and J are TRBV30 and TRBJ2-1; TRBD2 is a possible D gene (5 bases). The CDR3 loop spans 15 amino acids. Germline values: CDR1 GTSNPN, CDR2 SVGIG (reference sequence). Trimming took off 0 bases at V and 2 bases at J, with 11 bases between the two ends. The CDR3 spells CAWSVRGFTYNEQFF. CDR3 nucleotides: TGTGCCTGGAGTGTACGAGGGTTCACCTACAATGAGCAGTTCTTC. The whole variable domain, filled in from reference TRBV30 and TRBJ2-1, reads SQTIHQWPATLVQPVGSPLSLECTVEGTSNPNLYWYRQAAGRGLQLLFYSVGIGQISSEVPQNLSASRPQDRQFILSSKKLLLSDSGFYLCAWSVRGFTYNEQFFGPGTRLTVL.

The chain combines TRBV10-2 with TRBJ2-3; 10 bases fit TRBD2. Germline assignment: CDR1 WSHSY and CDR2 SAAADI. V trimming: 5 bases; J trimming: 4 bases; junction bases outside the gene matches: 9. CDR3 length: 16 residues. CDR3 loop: CASSRTLAGVADTQYF. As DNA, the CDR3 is TGCGCCAGCAGTAGGACCCTAGCGGGAGTTGCAGATACGCAGTATTTT.

The CDR3 nucleotides are TGTGCCAGCAGCCAGCGGAGGGACCACAACGAGCAGTACTTC. Translation: CASSQRRDHNEQYF. The chain employs TRBV7-9 and TRBJ2-7, with a weak D call TRBD2 (6 bases). Germline values: CDR1 SEHNR, CDR2 FQNEAQ (reference sequence). This CDR3 has 14 residues. The V and J ends lost 5 bases and 5 bases respectively, with 16 bases between them.

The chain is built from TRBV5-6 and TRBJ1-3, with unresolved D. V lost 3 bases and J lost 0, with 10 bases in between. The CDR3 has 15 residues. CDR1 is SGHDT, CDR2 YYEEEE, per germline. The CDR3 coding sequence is TGTGCCAGCAGCTCCGGGCCTTACTCTGGAAACACCATATATTTT. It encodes CASSSGPYSGNTIYF.

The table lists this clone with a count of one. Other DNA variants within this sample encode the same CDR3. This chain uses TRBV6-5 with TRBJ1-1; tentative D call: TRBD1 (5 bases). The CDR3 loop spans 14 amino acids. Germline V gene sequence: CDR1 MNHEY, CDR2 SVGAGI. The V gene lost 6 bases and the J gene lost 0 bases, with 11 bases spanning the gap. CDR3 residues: CASSWDGLNTEAFF. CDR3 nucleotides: TGTGCCAGCAGCTGGGACGGCCTGAACACTGAAGCTTTCTTT.

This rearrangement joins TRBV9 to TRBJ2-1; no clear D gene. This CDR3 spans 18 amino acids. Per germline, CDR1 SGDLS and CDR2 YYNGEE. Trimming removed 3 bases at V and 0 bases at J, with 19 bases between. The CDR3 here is CASSASTLGQSSYNEQFF. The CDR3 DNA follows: TGTGCCAGCAGCGCTTCAACGTTAGGCCAGTCCTCCTACAATGAGCAGTTCTTC.

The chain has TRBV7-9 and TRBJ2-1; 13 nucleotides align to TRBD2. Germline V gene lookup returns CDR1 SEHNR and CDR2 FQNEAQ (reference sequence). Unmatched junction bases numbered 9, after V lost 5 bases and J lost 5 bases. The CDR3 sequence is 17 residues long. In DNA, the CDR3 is TGTGCCAGCAGCGAAGGACTAGCGGGAGTCATTGACAATGAGCAGTTCTTC. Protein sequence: CASSEGLAGVIDNEQFF.

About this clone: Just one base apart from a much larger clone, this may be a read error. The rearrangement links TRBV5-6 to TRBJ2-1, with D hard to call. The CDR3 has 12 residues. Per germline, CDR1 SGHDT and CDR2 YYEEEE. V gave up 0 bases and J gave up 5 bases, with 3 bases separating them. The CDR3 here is CASSLADNEQFF. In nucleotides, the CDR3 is TGTGCCAGCAGCTTGGCGGACAATGAGCAGTTCTTC.

The CDR3 loop is CASSEGRAGANVLTF. CDR3 nucleotide sequence: TGTGCCAGCAGTGAGGGTCGGGCTGGGGCCAACGTCCTGACTTTC. The chain uses TRBV28 and TRBJ2-6, with D possibly being TRBD2 (5 bases). Germline CDR1 MDHEN, CDR2 SYDVKM. This CDR3 has 15 residues. With 5 bases removed from V and 2 bases from J, the gap between germline ends came to 10 bases.

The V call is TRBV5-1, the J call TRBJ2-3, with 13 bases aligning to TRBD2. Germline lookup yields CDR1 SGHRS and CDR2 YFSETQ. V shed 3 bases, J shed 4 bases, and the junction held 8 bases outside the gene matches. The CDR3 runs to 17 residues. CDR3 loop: CASSSGLAGLQPDTQYF. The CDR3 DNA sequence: TGCGCCAGCAGCTCGGGACTAGCGGGACTTCAGCCAGATACGCAGTATTTT.